This T cell receptor beta chain comes out of a study of OX40 agonist ivuxolimab in advanced cancers. Study as a whole: At just under 85% male, the cohort had a mean age of approximately 60 years, ranging from about 23 to 79. Two patients with cutaneous melanoma and one with hepatocellular carcinoma, three in total, showed partial responses. Study observations and caveats: By week 6 at 0.1 to 3.0 mg/kg, blood CD4+ and CD8+ T cells had expanded clonally.

A word on this clone: Its matching antigen is unknown.

Libraries were prepared by immunoSEQ multiplex PCR; TCRdb keeps only in-frame clonotypes and omits some of them. Among 25,000 to 35,000 clones listed, more than 70% were seen once. Trimming at V came to 3 bases and at J to 4 bases, leaving 6 bases not matched to a gene. This CDR3 region has 14 residues. The germline V gene has CDR1 SEHNR and CDR2 FQNEAQ (reference sequence). This TCR was sampled from an adult with an advanced solid tumor such as melanoma, head and neck, liver or kidney cancer. The material sequenced was CD4+ or CD8+ T cells sorted from blood, taken in a trial of the OX40 agonist ivuxolimab. The V and J genes are TRBV7-9 and TRBJ2-7; 7 bases fit TRBD2. The CDR3 loop is CASSLTSFGYEQYF. For the CDR3, the DNA is TGTGCCAGCAGCTTGACTAGCTTCGGATACGAGCAGTACTTC.